Listed below are T cell receptor beta chains from one sample, sequenced in a study of esophageal squamous cell carcinoma under preoperative chemotherapy. MiXCR, run by TCRdb on the PCR reads, gives a single entry per CDR3 protein. The profile shows approximately 30,000 distinct CDR3 sequences, under 55% of them singletons. Sampling was conducted from a patient given preoperative chemotherapy. The receptors come from a human donor with esophageal squamous cell carcinoma. The donor label of this sample is uncertain. Both conserved end residues are part of each CDR3. D genes are given only for firm matches. Size is omitted from some rows. Given values are once, few, many or a class for expanded clones.

clone_size,j_call,d_call,v_call,cdr3_nt,cdr3_aa
NA,TRBJ2-3,TRBD2,TRBV7-2,TGTGCCAGCAGCGGCGGGGGGCTGGCGGGCAAAAATACGCAGTTCTTT,CASSGGGLAGKNTQFF
NA,TRBJ2-1,NA,TRBV20-1,TGCAGTGCTACACCCTTGCGGGGTAGGTCCTACAATGAGCAGTTCTTC,CSATPLRGRSYNEQFF
once,TRBJ2-4,NA,TRBV7-3,TGTGCCAGCAGCGCGGGGCTCGGGGGCGGTGTCCAAAACACCCAGTACTTC,CASSAGLGGGVQNTQYF
many,TRBJ2-2,NA,TRBV6-5,TGTGCCAGCAGTTACCGGGACCCATCGGGCACCGGGGAGCTGTTTTTT,CASSYRDPSGTGELFF
NA,TRBJ2-5,NA,TRBV5-6,TGTGCCAGCAGCCCTGTCGCGGACTACCAAGAGACCCAGTACTTC,CASSPVADYQETQYF
NA,TRBJ2-3,TRBD2,TRBV6-4,TGTGCCAGCAGCCCCCGGACTAGCGGGAGCAATACGCAGTATTTT,CASSPRTSGSNTQYF
NA,TRBJ2-7,NA,TRBV20-1,TGCAGTGCCGCTGGAGGGAAATACGAGCAGTACTTC,CSAAGGKYEQYF
many,TRBJ2-2,NA,TRBV7-2,TGTGCCAGCAGACCAAACCCGCCGACCGGGGAGCTGTTTTTT,CASRPNPPTGELFF
NA,TRBJ2-3,NA,TRBV14,TGTGCCAGCAGCCAAGATTCTGGGGATACGCAGTATTTT,CASSQDSGDTQYF
NA,TRBJ2-1,NA,TRBV11-2,TGTGCCAGCAGCTATCGACTTGACGAGCAGTTCTTC,CASSYRLDEQFF
NA,TRBJ2-3,NA,TRBV7-2,TGTGCCAGCAGCTCTAGAGGGGGGGCGGGAGACACAAATACGCAGTATTTC,CASSSRGGAGDTNTQYF
once,TRBJ2-3,TRBD1,TRBV13,TGTGCCAGCAGCAGGGGGCTGGGAGATACGCAGTATTTT,CASSRGLGDTQYF
few,TRBJ2-1,TRBD2,TRBV7-2,TGTGCCAGCAGCCCGACTAGCGGGAGAGGGAACGAGCAGTTCTTC,CASSPTSGRGNEQFF
many,TRBJ2-5,NA,TRBV6-1,TGTGCCAGCAGCCGGAGGATCCAAGAGACCCAGTACTTC,CASSRRIQETQYF
once,TRBJ2-7,NA,TRBV5-6,TGTGCCAGCAGCCTGGGGCGGCGAGGCAAAAACACGCAGTACTTC,CASSLGRRGKNTQYF
NA,TRBJ2-7,TRBD2,TRBV6-2/TRBV6-3,TGTGCCAGCAGCCGAGGGACTAGCGGGAACGCCCAGTACTTC,CASSRGTSGNAQYF
NA,TRBJ2-3,TRBD2,TRBV11-3,TGTGCCAGTAGCCCGGGGACTAGGGCTGCGAACACAGGTAAGCAGTATTTT,CASSPGTRAANTGKQYF
many,TRBJ2-7,NA,TRBV10-1,TGCGCCAGCAGTGAGTCAACTGGTCCCTACGAGCAGTACTTC,CASSESTGPYEQYF
NA,TRBJ2-3,NA,TRBV7-2,TGTGCCAGGAGGCGGGGCTCCAAAGATACTCAGTATTTC,CARRRGSKDTQYF
few,TRBJ2-7,NA,TRBV7-3,TGTGCCAGCAGCCCCTCACCGGGACCCTCCTACGAGCAGTACTTC,CASSPSPGPSYEQYF
many,TRBJ2-3,TRBD1,TRBV11-2,TGTGCCAGCAGCCGAAAGGTGGACAGGGTCTCCGCAGCAGATACGCAGTATTTT,CASSRKVDRVSAADTQYF
NA,TRBJ2-3,NA,TRBV7-8,TGTGCCAGCAGCACCGGATCGGACTGTACCACAGATACGCAGTACTTT,CASSTGSDCTTDTQYF
NA,TRBJ2-1,TRBD1,TRBV7-2,TGTGCCAGCAGCCCCCGGGACAGGGATGAGCAGTTCTTC,CASSPRDRDEQFF
many,TRBJ2-3,NA,TRBV12-3/TRBV12-4,TGTGCCAGCAGCCGAAACACAGATACGCAGTATTTT,CASSRNTDTQYF
once,TRBJ2-4,TRBD2,TRBV6-1,TGTGCCAGCCGGGGGGGGTCGTGGCCCAAAAACATTCAGTACTTC,CASRGGSWPKNIQYF
NA,TRBJ2-5,TRBD1,TRBV7-6,TGTGCCAGCAAGAAAGGGACAGGGGGCGCGGAGACCCAGTACTTC,CASKKGTGGAETQYF
NA,TRBJ2-5,NA,TRBV6-5,TGTGCCAGCAGTTACCCCCAAGGTCCGGGGACCCAGTACTTC,CASSYPQGPGTQYF
many,TRBJ2-4,NA,TRBV19,TGTGCCAGTAGTATGCTAGGCGGTGGAAACATTCAGTACTTC,CASSMLGGGNIQYF
few,TRBJ2-3,TRBD1,TRBV7-2,TGTGCCAGCAGCCCACAGGGGCTGAGAGCCACAAACACGCAGTATTTT,CASSPQGLRATNTQYF
NA,TRBJ2-3,NA,TRBV25-1,TGTGCCAGCGGATTAGGGACGGGCACAGATACGCAGTATTTT,CASGLGTGTDTQYF
NA,TRBJ2-6,TRBD1,TRBV7-2,TGTGCCAGCAGCTTATGGGAACAGGGGACCTTGCTGTATTTC,CASSLWEQGTLLYF
few,TRBJ2-7,TRBD1,TRBV19,TGTGCCAGTAGCGGACAGGGGGGCTACGAGCAGTACTTC,CASSGQGGYEQYF
NA,TRBJ2-3,NA,TRBV7-8,TGTGCGGGCTCACGGGGTTGGGGCCCAGAGACGCAGTATTTT,CAGSRGWGPETQYF
NA,TRBJ2-3,TRBD2,TRBV4-3,TGCGCCAGCAGCCAAGGGACTAGCGGGGTTCCTAGCACAGATACGCAGTATTTT,CASSQGTSGVPSTDTQYF
NA,TRBJ2-3,TRBD1,TRBV19,TGTGCCAGTAGCGGACAGGGGGTTACCACAAACACGCAGTACTTT,CASSGQGVTTNTQYF